These 6 T cell receptor beta chains were sequenced from one sample in a study of OX40 agonist ivuxolimab in advanced cancers. Profiling relied on immunoSEQ multiplex PCR, and the TCRdb table lists in-frame clones only, not all of them. This sample has about 60,000 clones, with 83% found just once. The specimen comprised CD4+ or CD8+ T cells sorted from blood, sampled in a trial of the OX40 agonist ivuxolimab. The receptors derive from an adult with an advanced solid tumor such as melanoma, head and neck, liver or kidney cancer.

The chain links TRBV27 to TRBJ2-1; 11 positions agree with TRBD2. V shed 1 base and J 5 bases; nucleotides not matched to a gene: 13. From germline, CDR1 is MNHEY and CDR2 SMNVEV (reference sequence). The CDR3 spans 19 residues. Here the CDR3 DNA reads TGTGCCAGCAGTTTATATCCGGGGACTAGCGGCTTCATGAACAATGAGCAGTTCTTC. The encoded protein is CASSLYPGTSGFMNNEQFF.

This clone was observed a single time. The chain couples TRBV29-1 to TRBJ1-2; D is uncertain. The CDR3 is 11 amino acids. In germline, CDR1 is SQVTM, CDR2 ANQGSEA. Trimming cost V 2 bases and J 4 bases, with 5 bases left between them. CDR3 loop: CSVESGYGYTF. CDR3 nucleotides: TGCAGCGTTGAATCCGGCTATGGCTACACCTTC.

This chain connects TRBV7-3 to TRBJ2-3, with D perhaps TRBD1 or TRBD2 (5 bases each). CDR3 length: 16 residues. Trimming shortened V by 1 base and J by 0 bases, and 11 bases separated the two germline ends. CDR1 SGHTA and CDR2 FQGTGA come from the germline V gene. The CDR3 nucleotides are TGTGCCAGCAGCTTAAGAGGGACGCTGAGCACAGATACGCAGTATTTT. Its translation: CASSLRGTLSTDTQYF.

J is TRBJ2-7 and V is TRBV5-1, with D uncertain. The CDR3 spans 15 residues. CDR1 and CDR2 (germline): SGHRS, YFSETQ. V shed 4 bases and J shed 3 bases, with 17 bases lying between them. CDR3: CASSVMASNNYEQYF. CDR3 bases: TGCGCCAGCAGCGTCATGGCCAGCAACAACTACGAGCAGTACTTC.

This chain connects TRBV10-3 to TRBJ1-1, with D unclear. CDR1 is ENHRY and CDR2 is SYGVKD in the germline V gene. There are 13 residues in the CDR3. Trimming cost V 4 bases and J 3 bases, with 9 bases left between them. CDR3 bases: TGTGCCATCAGTGGGAGGGATGACACTGAAGCTTTCTTT. Translation: CAISGRDDTEAFF.

The CDR3 bases are TGTGCCAGCAGCTTATACCTGGACACCGGGGAGCTGTTTTTT. This sequence encodes CASSLYLDTGELFF. The chain carries TRBV5-4 and TRBJ2-2; no clear D gene. Trimming removed 2 bases at V and 3 bases at J, with 8 bases between. This CDR3 spans 14 amino acids. From germline, CDR1 is SGHNT and CDR2 YYREEE (reference sequence). Combining the CDR3 with reference TRBV5-4 and TRBJ2-2 gives the whole variable domain ETGVTQSPTHLIKTRGQQVTLRCSSQSGHNTVSWYQQALGQGPQFIFQYYREEENGRGNFPPRFSGLQFPNYSSELNVNALELDDSALYLCASSLYLDTGELFFGEGSRLTVL.